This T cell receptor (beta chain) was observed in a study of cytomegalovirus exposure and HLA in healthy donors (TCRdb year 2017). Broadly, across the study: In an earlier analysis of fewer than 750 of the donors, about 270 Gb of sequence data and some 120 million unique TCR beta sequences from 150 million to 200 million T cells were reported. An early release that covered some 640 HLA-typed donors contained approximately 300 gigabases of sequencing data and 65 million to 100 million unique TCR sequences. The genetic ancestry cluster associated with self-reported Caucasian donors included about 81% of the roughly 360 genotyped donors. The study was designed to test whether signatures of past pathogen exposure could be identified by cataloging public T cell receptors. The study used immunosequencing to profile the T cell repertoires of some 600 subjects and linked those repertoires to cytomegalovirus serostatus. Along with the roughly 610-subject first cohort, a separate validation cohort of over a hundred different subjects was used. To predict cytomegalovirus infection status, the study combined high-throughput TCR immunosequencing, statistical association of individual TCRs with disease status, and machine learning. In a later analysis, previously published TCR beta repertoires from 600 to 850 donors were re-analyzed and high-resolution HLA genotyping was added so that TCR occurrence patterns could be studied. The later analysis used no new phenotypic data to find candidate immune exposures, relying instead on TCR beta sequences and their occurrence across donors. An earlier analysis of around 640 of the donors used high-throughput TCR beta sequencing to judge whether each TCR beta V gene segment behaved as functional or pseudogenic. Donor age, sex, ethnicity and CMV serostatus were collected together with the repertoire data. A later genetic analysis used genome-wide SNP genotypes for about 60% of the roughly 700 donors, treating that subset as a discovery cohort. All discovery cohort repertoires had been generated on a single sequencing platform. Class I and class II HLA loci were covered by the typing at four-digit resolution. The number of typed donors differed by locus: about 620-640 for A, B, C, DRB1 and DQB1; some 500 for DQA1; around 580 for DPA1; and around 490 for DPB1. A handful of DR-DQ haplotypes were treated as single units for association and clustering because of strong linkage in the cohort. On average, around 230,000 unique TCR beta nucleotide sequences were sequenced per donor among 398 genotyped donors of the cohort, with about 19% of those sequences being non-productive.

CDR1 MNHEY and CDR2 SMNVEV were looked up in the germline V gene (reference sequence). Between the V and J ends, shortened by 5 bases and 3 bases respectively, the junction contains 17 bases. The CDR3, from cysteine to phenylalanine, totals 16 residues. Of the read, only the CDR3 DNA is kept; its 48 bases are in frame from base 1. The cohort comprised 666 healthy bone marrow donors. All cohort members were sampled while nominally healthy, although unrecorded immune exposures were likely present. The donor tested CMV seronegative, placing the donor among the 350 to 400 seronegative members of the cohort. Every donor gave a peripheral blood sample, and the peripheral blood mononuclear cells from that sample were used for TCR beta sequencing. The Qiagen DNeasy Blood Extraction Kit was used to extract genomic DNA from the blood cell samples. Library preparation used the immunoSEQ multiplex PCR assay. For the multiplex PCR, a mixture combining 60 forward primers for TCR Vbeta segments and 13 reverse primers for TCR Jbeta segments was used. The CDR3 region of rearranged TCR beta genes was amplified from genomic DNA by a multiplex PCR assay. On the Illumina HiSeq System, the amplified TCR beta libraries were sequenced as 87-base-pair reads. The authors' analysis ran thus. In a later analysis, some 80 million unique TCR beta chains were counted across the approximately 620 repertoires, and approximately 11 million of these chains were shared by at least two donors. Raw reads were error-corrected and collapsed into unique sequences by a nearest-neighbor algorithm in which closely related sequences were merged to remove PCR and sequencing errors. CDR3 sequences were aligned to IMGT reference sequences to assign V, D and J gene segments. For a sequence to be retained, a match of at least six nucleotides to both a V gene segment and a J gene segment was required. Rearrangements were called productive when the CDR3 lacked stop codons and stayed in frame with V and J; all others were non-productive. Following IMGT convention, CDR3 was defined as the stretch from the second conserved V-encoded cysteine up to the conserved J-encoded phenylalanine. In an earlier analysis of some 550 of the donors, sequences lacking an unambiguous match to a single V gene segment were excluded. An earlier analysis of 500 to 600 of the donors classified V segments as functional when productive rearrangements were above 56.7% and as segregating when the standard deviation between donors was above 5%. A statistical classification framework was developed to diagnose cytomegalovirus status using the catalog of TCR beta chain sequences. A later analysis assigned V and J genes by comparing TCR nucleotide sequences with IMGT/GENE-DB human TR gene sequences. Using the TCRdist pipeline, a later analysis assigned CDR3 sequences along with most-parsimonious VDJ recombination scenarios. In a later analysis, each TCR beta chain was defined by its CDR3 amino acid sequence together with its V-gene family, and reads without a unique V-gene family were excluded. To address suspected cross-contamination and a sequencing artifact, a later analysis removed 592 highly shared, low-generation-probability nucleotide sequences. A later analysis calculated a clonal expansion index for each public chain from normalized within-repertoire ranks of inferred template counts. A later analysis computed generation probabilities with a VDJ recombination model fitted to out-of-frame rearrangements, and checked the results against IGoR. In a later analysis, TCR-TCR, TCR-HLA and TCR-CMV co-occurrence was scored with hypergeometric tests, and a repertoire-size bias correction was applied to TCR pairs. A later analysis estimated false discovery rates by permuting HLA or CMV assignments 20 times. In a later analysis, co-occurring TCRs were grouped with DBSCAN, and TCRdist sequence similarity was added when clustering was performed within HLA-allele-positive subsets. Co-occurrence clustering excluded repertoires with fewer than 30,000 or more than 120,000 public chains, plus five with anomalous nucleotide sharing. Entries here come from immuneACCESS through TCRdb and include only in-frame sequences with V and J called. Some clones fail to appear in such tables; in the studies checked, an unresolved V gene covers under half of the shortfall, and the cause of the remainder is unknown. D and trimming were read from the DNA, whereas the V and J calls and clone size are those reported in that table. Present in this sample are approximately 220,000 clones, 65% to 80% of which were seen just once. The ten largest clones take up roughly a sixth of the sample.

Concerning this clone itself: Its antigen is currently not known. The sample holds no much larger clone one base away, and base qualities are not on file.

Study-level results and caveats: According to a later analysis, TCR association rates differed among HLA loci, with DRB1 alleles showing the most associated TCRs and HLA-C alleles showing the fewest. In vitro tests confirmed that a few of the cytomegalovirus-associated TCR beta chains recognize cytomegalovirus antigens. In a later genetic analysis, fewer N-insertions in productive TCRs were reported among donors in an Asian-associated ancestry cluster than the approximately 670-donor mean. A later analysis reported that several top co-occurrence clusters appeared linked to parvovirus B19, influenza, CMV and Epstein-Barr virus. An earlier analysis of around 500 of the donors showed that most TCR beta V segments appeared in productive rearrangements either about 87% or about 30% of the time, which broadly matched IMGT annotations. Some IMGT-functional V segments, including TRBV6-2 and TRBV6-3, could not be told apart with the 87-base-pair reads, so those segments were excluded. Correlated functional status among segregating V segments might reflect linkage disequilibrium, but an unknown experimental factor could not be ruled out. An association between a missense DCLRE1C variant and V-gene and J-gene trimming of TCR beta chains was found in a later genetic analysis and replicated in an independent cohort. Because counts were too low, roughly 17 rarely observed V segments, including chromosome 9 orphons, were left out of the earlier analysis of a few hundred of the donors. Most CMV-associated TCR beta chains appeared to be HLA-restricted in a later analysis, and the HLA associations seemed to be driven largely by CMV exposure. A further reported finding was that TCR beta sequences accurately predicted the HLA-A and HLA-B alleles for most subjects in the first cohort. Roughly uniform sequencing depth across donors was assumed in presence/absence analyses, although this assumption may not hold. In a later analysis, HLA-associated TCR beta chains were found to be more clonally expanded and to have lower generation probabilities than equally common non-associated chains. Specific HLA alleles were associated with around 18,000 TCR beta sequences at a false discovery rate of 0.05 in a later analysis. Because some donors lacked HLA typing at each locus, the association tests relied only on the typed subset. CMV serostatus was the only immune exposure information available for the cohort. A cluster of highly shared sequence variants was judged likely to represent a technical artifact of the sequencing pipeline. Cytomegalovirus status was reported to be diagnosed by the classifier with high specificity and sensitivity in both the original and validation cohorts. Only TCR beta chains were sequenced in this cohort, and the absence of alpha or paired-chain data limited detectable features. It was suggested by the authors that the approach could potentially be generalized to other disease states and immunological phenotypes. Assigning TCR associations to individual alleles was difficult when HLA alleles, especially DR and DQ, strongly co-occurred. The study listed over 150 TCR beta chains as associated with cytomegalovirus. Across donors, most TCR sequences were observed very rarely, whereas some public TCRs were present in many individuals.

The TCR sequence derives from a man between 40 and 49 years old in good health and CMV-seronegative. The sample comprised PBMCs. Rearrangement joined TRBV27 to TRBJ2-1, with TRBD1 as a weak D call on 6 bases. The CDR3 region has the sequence CASSPLSGGNYNEQFF. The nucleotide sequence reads TGTGCCAGCAGTCCCCTCAGTGGGGGCAACTACAATGAGCAGTTCTTC.